The subject of this entry is one TCR beta chain. Its cognate antigen is unknown. The CDR3 is made up of 14 amino acids. Losses at the gene ends were 0 bases for V and 8 bases for J; bases not matched to a gene: 6. Germline CDR1 SGHTS, CDR2 YDEGEE. Produced via immunoSEQ multiplex PCR; TCRdb's table is partial and in-frame only. This sample yields fewer than 85,000 clones, of which 90% are seen a single time; 4.2% belongs to the top ten. These data originate in a study of T cell responses to AZD1222 COVID-19 vaccine. Study-level findings and limits: Repertoires in all cases were sampled only once the peak T cell response had passed.

The rearrangement joins TRBV5-8 to TRBJ1-1; TRBD1 agrees at 8 bases. Sequences were derived from peripheral blood, sampled on day 0 of AZD1222 vaccination. The origin of this receptor is an adult in good health. The chain's CDR3 is CASSLVAGGNEAFF. The DNA of the CDR3 is TGTGCCAGCAGCTTGGTGGCAGGGGGCAACGAAGCTTTCTTT.